The sequence of this T cell receptor (beta chain) was determined in a study of radiotherapy plus CTLA-4 blockade in lung cancer. Turning to the study itself: Around a sixth of patients responded objectively, and about 32% achieved disease control. General study points: Expansion in blood of tumor-derived TCR clones was seen after radiotherapy plus ipilimumab.

This table comes from immunoSEQ multiplex PCR, and its TCRdb copy is limited to in-frame clones, with some not included. The sample lists tens of thousands of clones, 70% to 80% occurring once. This clone was seen just once. No antigen is known for it. The germline gives CDR1 SGHRS, CDR2 YFSETQ. Germline trimming cut 3 bases from V and 3 bases from J; bases unmatched to any gene: 2. This CDR3 comprises 13 residues. Patients with chemo-refractory metastatic non-small-cell lung cancer received focal radiation plus CTLA-4 blockade with ipilimumab. Sequencing was performed on peripheral blood, taken from a patient treated with radiotherapy plus ipilimumab. V and J are TRBV5-1 and TRBJ2-5; 7 bases match TRBD1. The clonotype originates from a human donor with non-small cell lung cancer whose response to radiotherapy plus ipilimumab could not be evaluated. Some clones in this sample may be carry-over from other donors' samples. CDR3 bases: TGCGCCAGCAGCTACGGACAGGAAGAGACCCAGTACTTC. Translation: CASSYGQEETQYF.